The clone carrying this T cell receptor beta chain was observed once. Its specificity is unknown. This sample was included in a study of T cell repertoires in ileal Crohn's disease. Turning to the study itself: Every patient was operated on for stricturing (roughly 61%) or penetrating (39%) complications. At postoperative colonoscopy, neoterminal ileum biopsies were taken as M6. Study observations and caveats: Postoperative endoscopy occurred within one year, median roughly 6.9 months.

Around 0.45 micrograms of biopsy DNA per sample underwent TCRB immunosequencing. Sequenced by immunoSEQ multiplex PCR; TCRdb stores in-frame clones only, minus some. The sample records about 12,000 clones, 75% to 85% being singletons. The time point denotes: neoterminal ileum biopsy at postoperative endoscopy, about 6 months after surgery. V was pared by 2 bases and J by 2 bases, with 12 bases of the junction left unmatched. The length of the CDR3 is 17 residues. Per germline, CDR1 LGHNT and CDR2 FRNRAP. The sequence came from an adult with Crohn's disease. Source material: ileal tissue. The chain is built from TRBV12-5 and TRBJ2-7; 7 bases fit TRBD2. The CDR3 region is CASGLRFFREVPYEQYF. The CDR3 nucleotides read TGTGCTAGTGGTTTGAGGTTCTTCCGGGAGGTCCCCTACGAGCAGTACTTC.